These T cell receptor beta chains were read from a single sample in a study of T-cell reconstitution after alpha-beta-depleted transplantation in children. Via MiXCR, TCRdb re-called the PCR reads, giving one row per CDR3 protein. The table shows around 450,000 distinct CDR3 sequences, with 16% occurring only once. The material was PBMCs, mostly from graft donor cells, obtained 360 days after TCRalphabeta/CD19-depleted stem cell transplant. These receptors all come from a boy in the first two years of life who had a stem cell transplant for Wiskott-Aldrich syndrome, so the T cells may come from the graft donor. CDR3s include the opening cysteine and the closing phenylalanine or tryptophan. Fields, in order: clone size, D gene, J gene, V gene, CDR3 DNA, CDR3 protein. A D gene is named only where the DNA matches it firmly. The size field is filled for only some rows; it gives once, few, many or a size class.

>-|-|TRBJ2-6|TRBV6-2/TRBV6-3
TGTGCCAGCAGTTACAGTGGGACATTCTACTCTGGGGCCAACGTCCTGACTTTC
CASSYSGTFYSGANVLTF
>few|TRBD1|TRBJ2-7|TRBV15
TGTGCCACCCAGGACAGGGAAAAGGACGAGCAGTACTTC
CATQDREKDEQYF
>-|-|TRBJ2-7|TRBV20-1
TGCAGTGCTAGAGGGTTAGGCGGGGCCTACGAGCAGTACTTC
CSARGLGGAYEQYF
>-|-|TRBJ1-1|TRBV7-6
TGTGCCAGCAGCCGGACTTTTTACACTGAAGCTTTCTTT
CASSRTFYTEAFF
>few|TRBD2|TRBJ2-3|TRBV29-1
TGCAGCGTTGGGACTAGCGGGAGCACAGATACGCAGTATTTT
CSVGTSGSTDTQYF
>few|TRBD2|TRBJ2-1|TRBV6-2/TRBV6-3
TGTGCCAGCACCAAGGGGACTATCTTCTACAATGAGCAGTTCTTC
CASTKGTIFYNEQFF
>-|-|TRBJ2-1|TRBV5-8
TGTGCCAGCAGCATAGACAGACGGCCCACGGTCTTC
CASSIDRRPTVF
>few|-|TRBJ2-3|TRBV29-1
TGCAGCGTTGGCCTAGTTAGACAGTTCACAGATACGCAGTATTTT
CSVGLVRQFTDTQYF
>-|TRBD2|TRBJ2-1|TRBV5-4
TGTGCCAGCAGCTTGGATCCGCGGGGGGGCAATTATGAGCAGTTCTTC
CASSLDPRGGNYEQFF
>few|-|TRBJ2-1|TRBV7-2
TGTGCCAGCAGCGTGGGACTTTCCTACAATGAGCAGTTCTTC
CASSVGLSYNEQFF
>few|-|TRBJ2-1|TRBV12-3/TRBV12-4
TGTGCCAGCAGTTTGAACGGACTCCCTGGGAATGAGCAGTTCTTC
CASSLNGLPGNEQFF
>-|-|TRBJ1-2|TRBV2
TGTGCCAGCAGTGCACTCCGGACCGTCGGGGGCTACACCTTC
CASSALRTVGGYTF
>few|-|TRBJ2-2|TRBV7-9
TGTGCCAGCAGCTCCTGGGTAAACACCGGGGAGCTGTTTTTT
CASSSWVNTGELFF
>-|TRBD2|TRBJ2-6|TRBV30
TGTGCCTGGAGTACCCGGACTAGCGGGAGAGGGGCCAACGTCCTGACTTTC
CAWSTRTSGRGANVLTF
>-|-|TRBJ2-2|TRBV7-9
TGTGCCAGCAGCTCGTTTCCGGACGGGGTCAACACCGGGGAGCTGTTTTTT
CASSSFPDGVNTGELFF
>-|TRBD2|TRBJ2-3|TRBV5-1
TGCGCCAGCAGCTTCCCTAGCGGGGGGGTAACAGATACGCAGTATTTT
CASSFPSGGVTDTQYF
>-|-|TRBJ2-7|TRBV4-1
TGCGCCAGCAGCCAAGGAGGGCCTTGGGTCACCTACGAGCAGTACTTC
CASSQGGPWVTYEQYF
>-|TRBD2|TRBJ2-7|TRBV5-1
TGCGCCAGCAGCTTATCGAGCGGGGGGAGCTCCTACGAGCAGTACTTC
CASSLSSGGSSYEQYF
>-|-|TRBJ2-4|TRBV29-1
TGCAGCGTTGGGAATGGCGAGATTCAGTACTTC
CSVGNGEIQYF
>few|-|TRBJ2-1|TRBV20-1
TGCAGTGCCGAGCCGGGCTCCTCCTCCTACAATGAGCAGTTCTTC
CSAEPGSSSYNEQFF
>-|TRBD2|TRBJ2-3|TRBV20-1
TGCAGTGTTAGAGGCCCGCGGGAGAGCACAGATACGCAGTATTTT
CSVRGPRESTDTQYF
>-|TRBD2|TRBJ2-1|TRBV7-2
TGTGCCAGCAGCTTAGAACTAGCGGGAGTAGCCAATGAGCAGTTCTTC
CASSLELAGVANEQFF
>-|TRBD1|TRBJ2-7|TRBV5-1
TGCGCCAGCAGCCCGAATCCAGGGGGCTTCTACGAGCAGTACTTC
CASSPNPGGFYEQYF
>-|-|TRBJ2-5|TRBV18
TGTGCCAGCTCACCACTGGGCTCTCTCGAGACCCAGTACTTC
CASSPLGSLETQYF
>few|-|TRBJ1-6|TRBV12-3/TRBV12-4
TGTGCCAGCAGTTTTGGGTCCACGGCTAATTCACCCCTCCACTTT
CASSFGSTANSPLHF
>once|TRBD1|TRBJ2-3|TRBV20-1
TGCAGTGCTAGAGCTCCGGGACAGATCACAGATACGCAGTATTTT
CSARAPGQITDTQYF
>-|-|TRBJ2-1|TRBV7-8
TGTGCCAGCCCAAGGCTAGCCAACAATGAGCAGTTCTTC
CASPRLANNEQFF